A single sample is the source of the 22 T cell receptor beta chains below, sequenced in a study of blood T cells in healthy people across ages. The authors ran a second PCR of about 7 to 11 cycles using a sample-barcoded 5' primer and a J-beta primer mix. TCRdb analysed the 5' RACE reads with MiXCR anew, one entry per CDR3 protein. Among some 1.5 million distinct CDR3 sequences, under 30% were seen once, and the ten largest hold 7.7%. Sequences were obtained from blood. Receptors were obtained from a woman aged 25 to 39 in good health.

In regard to this clonotype: This could be a read error, since a much larger clone is one nucleotide away. The chain recombines TRBV7-3 with TRBJ2-1, with 7 bases fitting TRBD1. Per germline, CDR1 SGHTA and CDR2 FQGTGA. The CDR3 covers 15 residues. For the CDR3, the DNA is TGTGCCAGCTCCCCTGGACCCGACAGGGTGGGTGAGCTGTTCTTC. Encoded protein: CASSPGPDRVGELFF.

This clonotype was counted a few times. The rearrangement links TRBV29-1 to TRBJ2-1, with 10 positions matching TRBD2. J was trimmed by 0 bases and V by 5 bases; bases with no gene match: 4. CDR1 and CDR2 from the germline V gene are SQVTM and ANQGSEA. The CDR3 is 15 amino acids. CDR3 sequence reads: CSVTSGDSSYNEQFF. The CDR3 DNA reads as TGCAGCGTTACTAGCGGGGACAGCTCCTACAATGAGCAGTTCTTC.

This clonotype was counted many times. The chain joins TRBV11-2 to TRBJ2-5; D perhaps matches TRBD2 (5 bases). Trimming removed 4 bases at V and 8 bases at J, with 11 bases between. Germline V lookup: CDR1 SGHAT, CDR2 FQNNGV. This CDR3 has 12 amino acids. The CDR3 protein is CASSSPPGTQYF. Here the CDR3 DNA reads TGTGCCAGCAGCTCGCCTCCGGGAACCCAGTACTTC.

The chain combines TRBV6-5 with TRBJ1-3; D ambiguous. Per germline, CDR1 MNHEY and CDR2 SVGAGI. The CDR3 has 13 amino acids. Trimming removed 10 bases from V and 0 bases from J, with 10 bases in between. The CDR3: CATAGSSGNTIYF. In DNA form, the CDR3 reads TGTGCCACAGCGGGTAGCTCTGGAAACACCATATATTTT.

This clonotype was counted a few times. This sequence joins TRBV11-2 and TRBJ1-1; D uncertain. CDR3 length: 15 residues. The V end lost 1 base, the J end lost 2 bases, and 11 bases lay between the germline ends. CDR1 is SGHAT, CDR2 FQNNGV, per germline. The CDR3 region has the DNA TGTGCCAGCAGCTTAGTATCGGGGTTAAACACTGAAGCTTTCTTT. Translated, it gives CASSLVSGLNTEAFF.

This clonotype was seen ten or more times. V gene TRBV5-1 combines with J gene TRBJ2-6, with D tentatively TRBD1 (6 bases). This CDR3 has 17 amino acids. Trimming cost V 1 base and J 4 bases, with 15 bases left between them. Germline V lookup: CDR1 SGHRS, CDR2 YFSETQ. CDR3 DNA sequence: TGCGCCAGCAGCTTGTATATTGGGACAACAGGGGCCAACGTCCTGACTTTC. Protein sequence: CASSLYIGTTGANVLTF.

A few counts support this clonotype. The J gene is TRBJ2-4, the V gene TRBV7-9, with D perhaps matching TRBD1 or TRBD2 (5 bases each). The V and J ends lost 6 bases and 7 bases respectively, with 13 bases between them. CDR1 SEHNR and CDR2 FQNEAQ come from the germline V gene (reference sequence). The CDR3 extends over 13 amino acids. CDR3 amino acids: CASSSVRENIQYF. Written as DNA, the CDR3 is TGTGCCAGCAGTTCCGTCAGGGAGAACATTCAGTACTTC.

This clonotype came up a few times. The rearrangement joins TRBV6-2 or TRBV6-3 to TRBJ2-3, with D hard to call. Germline CDR1 MNHEY, CDR2 SVGEGT. Trimming took 10 bases from V and 5 from J, leaving 19 bases between them. The CDR3 is made up of 14 amino acids. The DNA for the CDR3 is TGTGCCACGAAAACGCCCCGGGCCGGAGATACGCAGTATTTT. Its protein is CATKTPRAGDTQYF.

The chain employs TRBV10-3 and TRBJ1-1, with a weak D call TRBD1 (6 bases). The length of the CDR3 is 14 residues. Per germline, CDR1 ENHRY and CDR2 SYGVKD. The V gene lost 6 bases and the J gene lost 5 bases, with 16 bases spanning the gap. The CDR3 DNA is TGTGCCATCAGAGGAACGACAGGAAGAACTGAAGCTTTCTTT. Protein sequence: CAIRGTTGRTEAFF.

A remark on this clonotype: This may be a read error, as it is one base from a much larger clone. In DNA form, the CDR3 reads TGTGTCAGCAGACCGGGACTGGATTCCTACAATGAGCAGTTCTTC. Translating it yields CVSRPGLDSYNEQFF. This rearrangement joins TRBV7-2 to TRBJ2-1; D possibly corresponds to TRBD2 (6 bases). The CDR3 contains 15 residues. Germline loops: CDR1 SGHTA, CDR2 FQGNSA. Looking up the rest from reference TRBV7-2 and TRBJ2-1 gives the full variable domain: GAGVSQSPSNKVTEKGKDVELRCDPISGHTALYWYRQSLGQGLEFLIYFQGNSAPDKSGLPSDRFSAERTGGSVSTLTIQRTQQEDSAVYLCVSRPGLDSYNEQFFGPGTRLTVL.

This clonotype was picked up many times. CDR3 bases: TGCAGCGTCTCCCAGGAGGATGGAGAGACCCAGTACTTC. This translates into CSVSQEDGETQYF. The chain uses TRBV29-1 and TRBJ2-5, with D possibly being TRBD2 (5 bases). V was clipped by 6 bases and J by 4 bases, with 15 bases between them. CDR3 size: 13 residues. Germline V gene data show CDR1 as SQVTM and CDR2 as ANQGSEA.

This clonotype appeared many times. The rearrangement uses TRBV20-1 and TRBJ2-7, with D tentatively TRBD1 (6 bases). Trimming took 7 bases from V and 3 from J, leaving 10 bases between them. The germline V gene encodes CDR1 DFQATT and CDR2 SNEGSKA (reference sequence). The CDR3 has 11 residues. The CDR3 loop reads CSVNRVYEQYF. CDR3 sequence (DNA): TGCAGTGTTAACAGGGTCTACGAGCAGTACTTC.

This chain joins TRBV10-3 and TRBJ2-3, with D perhaps TRBD2 (6 bases). The CDR3 sequence is 14 residues long. V lost 4 bases and J lost 5, with 13 bases in between. The V gene's germline CDR1 is ENHRY and CDR2 SYGVKD. CDR3 amino acids: CAISVDGGGDTQYF. The CDR3 DNA reads as TGTGCCATCAGTGTTGACGGGGGAGGAGATACGCAGTATTTT.

In this sample, this clonotype turned up a few times. A clone one base away is much larger, so this may be a read error. The rearrangement uses TRBV28 and TRBJ1-2; D uncertain. The germline V and J ends were trimmed by 6 bases and 2 bases, with 10 bases remaining between them. Germline V gene lookup returns CDR1 MDHEN and CDR2 SYDVKM. The CDR3 contains 13 residues. This CDR3 reads CASRLLSNYGYTF. CDR3 bases: TGTGCCAGCAGGTTACTCAGCAACTATGGCTACACCTTC.

This clonotype came up many times. The V call is TRBV12-3 or TRBV12-4, the J call TRBJ1-2; D is possibly TRBD1 (5 bases). The CDR3 spans 14 residues. Trimming shortened V by 6 bases and J by 4 bases, and 15 bases separated the two germline ends. The CDR3 DNA sequence: TGTGCCAGCAGCCTAACCCAAGGGACCTATGGCTACACCTTC. This gives the protein CASSLTQGTYGYTF.

This rearrangement joins TRBV4-3 to TRBJ2-5; 10 bases line up with TRBD2. Looked up from germline, CDR1 is LGHNA and CDR2 is YSLEER. The ends lost 0 bases at V and 5 bases at J; junction bases unmatched: 9. The CDR3 is 17 residues long. In DNA form, the CDR3 reads TGCGCCAGCAGCCAAGAAGCGGGAGGGCGGGATGTGGAGACCCAGTACTTC. Translation gives CASSQEAGGRDVETQYF.

This clonotype has a handful of counts. This chain connects TRBV30 to TRBJ1-2, with a tentative D call TRBD1 (5 bases). The CDR3 loop spans 16 amino acids. CDR1 GTSNPN and CDR2 SVGIG come from the germline V gene (reference sequence). V gave up 0 bases and J gave up 4 bases, with 18 bases separating them. CDR3 DNA: TGTGCCTGGAGTGTAAGGCCGCGGGGCAACCGCTATGGCTACACCTTC. It codes for CAWSVRPRGNRYGYTF.

The J gene is TRBJ1-1, the V gene TRBV12-3 or TRBV12-4; no definite D call. CDR3 length equals 12 residues. Trimming removed 5 bases from V and 7 bases from J, with 11 bases in between. The CDR3 coding sequence is TGTGCCAGCAGTCGTAATATTGGTGAAGCTTTCTTT. This encodes CASSRNIGEAFF.

This clonotype appeared a few times. V is TRBV6-2 or TRBV6-3 and J is TRBJ2-1; 9 bases align to TRBD1. CDR3 length: 12 amino acids. The J segment lost 14 bases and the V segment lost 6 bases, leaving 8 bases of the junction unmatched. Germline CDR1 is MNHEY and CDR2 is SVGEGT. Written as DNA, the CDR3 is TGTGCCAGCAGCCACAAAAGGGACAGGGAGTTCTTC. Protein product: CASSHKRDREFF.

Ten or more counts support this clonotype. One junction end disagrees with the germline gene, perhaps due to a read error. The CDR3: CASSQDREGEAFF. CDR3 coding DNA: TGCGCCAGCAGCCAAGATCGCGAGGGTGAAGCTTTCTTT. This chain connects TRBV4-2 to TRBJ1-1; D uncertain. The V gene's germline CDR1 is LGHNA and CDR2 YNFKEQ. CDR3 size: 13 residues.

This clonotype was detected only a few times. The J gene is TRBJ2-3, the V gene TRBV7-3, with a possible D match to TRBD1 (6 bases). CDR1 and CDR2 from the germline V gene are SGHTA and FQGTGA. The CDR3 covers 14 residues. V lost 1 base and J lost 5, with 10 bases in between. CDR3 sequence reads: CASSLMGAQDTQYF. For the CDR3, the DNA is TGTGCCAGCAGCTTAATGGGGGCTCAAGATACGCAGTATTTT.

The sample holds a few counts of this clonotype. The chain links TRBV12-3 or TRBV12-4 to TRBJ1-6; possible D gene TRBD1, 6 bases. Trimming pared 5 bases from V and 7 bases from J, leaving 15 bases between. The CDR3 totals 15 residues. CDR3 sequence reads: CASSPWDTGNSPLHF. CDR3 in DNA: TGTGCCAGCAGTCCCTGGGACACTGGGAATTCACCCCTCCACTTT.